One TCR beta chain is described in this entry. This sample was taken from a study of blood T cell repertoires in COVID-19. Overall study context: Researchers got acute and convalescent COVID-19 samples from the United States, Italy and Spain. T cells, B-cell-depleted T cells, or PBMCs provided the cDNA or gDNA that served as material.

In the source study's methods: Scientists estimated how many nucleated cells there were by amplifying reference gene primers. The table came from immunoSEQ multiplex PCR; TCRdb's copy has only in-frame clones and leaves some out. The DNA was the basis for D and trimming; V, J and clone size are from that table. Among 150,000 to 200,000 clones listed, almost 80% were seen once. Sequenced sample: peripheral blood. This receptor was taken from an older woman with acute or convalescent COVID-19.

DNA for the CDR3: TGTGCCAGCAGTGAAGCGGGCAGGGGAATCTCGGTCGGGGACTATGGCTACACCTTC. This gives the protein CASSEAGRGISVGDYGYTF. The chain carries TRBV6-1 and TRBJ1-2; D possibly corresponds to TRBD1 (6 bases). CDR3 length: 19 amino acids. Per germline, CDR1 MNHNS and CDR2 SASEGT. The V end lost 0 bases, the J end lost 3 bases, and 23 bases lay between the germline ends.